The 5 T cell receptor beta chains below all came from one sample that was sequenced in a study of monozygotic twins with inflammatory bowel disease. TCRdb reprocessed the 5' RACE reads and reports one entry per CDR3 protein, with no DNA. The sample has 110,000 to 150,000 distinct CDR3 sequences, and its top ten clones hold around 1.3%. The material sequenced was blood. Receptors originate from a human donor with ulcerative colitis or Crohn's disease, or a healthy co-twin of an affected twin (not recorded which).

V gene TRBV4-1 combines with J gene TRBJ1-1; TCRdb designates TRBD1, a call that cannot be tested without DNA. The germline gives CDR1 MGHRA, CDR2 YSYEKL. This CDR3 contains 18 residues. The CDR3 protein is CASSQEFQDRGLSTEAFF.

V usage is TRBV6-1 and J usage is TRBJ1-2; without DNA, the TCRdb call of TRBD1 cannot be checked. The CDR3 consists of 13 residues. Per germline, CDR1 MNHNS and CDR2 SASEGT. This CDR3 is CASRTRVHYGYTF.

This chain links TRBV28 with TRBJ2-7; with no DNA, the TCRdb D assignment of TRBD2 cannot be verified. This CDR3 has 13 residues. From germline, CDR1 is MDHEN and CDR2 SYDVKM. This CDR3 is CASRGRTSYEQYF.

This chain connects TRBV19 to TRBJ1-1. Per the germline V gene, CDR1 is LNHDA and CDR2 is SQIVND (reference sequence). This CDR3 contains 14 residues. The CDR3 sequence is CASALIDMNTEAFF.

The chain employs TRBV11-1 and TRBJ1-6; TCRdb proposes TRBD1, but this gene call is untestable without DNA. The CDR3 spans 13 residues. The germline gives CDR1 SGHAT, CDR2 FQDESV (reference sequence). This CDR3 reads CASKGTRGSPLHF. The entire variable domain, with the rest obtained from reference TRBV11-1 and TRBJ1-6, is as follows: EAEVAQSPRYKITEKSQAVAFWCDPISGHATLYWYRQILGQGPELLVQFQDESVVDDSQLPKDRFSAERLKGVDSTLKIQPAELGDSAMYLCASKGTRGSPLHFGNGTRLTVT.